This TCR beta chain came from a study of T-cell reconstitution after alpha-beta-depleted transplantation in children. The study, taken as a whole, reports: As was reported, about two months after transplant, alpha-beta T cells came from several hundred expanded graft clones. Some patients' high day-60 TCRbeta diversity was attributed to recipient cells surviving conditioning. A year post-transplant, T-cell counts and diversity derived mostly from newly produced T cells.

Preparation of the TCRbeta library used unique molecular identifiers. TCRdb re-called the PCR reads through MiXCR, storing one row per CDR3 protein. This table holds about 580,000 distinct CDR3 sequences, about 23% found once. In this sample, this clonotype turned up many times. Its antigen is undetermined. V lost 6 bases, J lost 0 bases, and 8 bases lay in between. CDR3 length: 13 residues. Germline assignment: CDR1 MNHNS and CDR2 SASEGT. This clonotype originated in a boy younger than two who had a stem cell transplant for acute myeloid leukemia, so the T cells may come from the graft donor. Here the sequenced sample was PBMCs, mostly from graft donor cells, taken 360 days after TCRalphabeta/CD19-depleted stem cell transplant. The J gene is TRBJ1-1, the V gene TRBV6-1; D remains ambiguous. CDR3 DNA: TGTGCCAGCAGGTGGGAGATGAACACTGAAGCTTTCTTT. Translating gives CASRWEMNTEAFF.